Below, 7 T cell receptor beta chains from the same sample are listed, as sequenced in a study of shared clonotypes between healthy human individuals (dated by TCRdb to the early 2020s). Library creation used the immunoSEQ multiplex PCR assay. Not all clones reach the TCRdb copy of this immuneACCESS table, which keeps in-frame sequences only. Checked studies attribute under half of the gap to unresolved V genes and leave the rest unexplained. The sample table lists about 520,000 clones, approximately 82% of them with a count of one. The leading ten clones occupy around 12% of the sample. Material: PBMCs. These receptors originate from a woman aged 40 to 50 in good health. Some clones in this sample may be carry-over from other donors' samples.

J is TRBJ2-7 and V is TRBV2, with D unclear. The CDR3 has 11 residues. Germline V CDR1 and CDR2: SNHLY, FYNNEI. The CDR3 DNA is TGTGCTACCGCAGGATCCTACGAGCAGTACTTC. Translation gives CATAGSYEQYF.

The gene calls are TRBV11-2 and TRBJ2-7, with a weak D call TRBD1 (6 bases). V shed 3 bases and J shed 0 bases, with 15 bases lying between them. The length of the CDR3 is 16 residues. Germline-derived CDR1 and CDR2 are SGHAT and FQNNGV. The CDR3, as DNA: TGTGCCAGCAGCTTCTTGATAGGGGGTGACTCCTACGAGCAGTACTTC. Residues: CASSFLIGGDSYEQYF.

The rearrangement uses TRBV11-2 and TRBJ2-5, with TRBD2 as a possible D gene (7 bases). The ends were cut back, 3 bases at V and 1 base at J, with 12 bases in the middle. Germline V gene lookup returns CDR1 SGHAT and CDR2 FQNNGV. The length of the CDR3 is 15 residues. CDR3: CASSFPAGAQETQYF. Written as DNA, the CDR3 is TGTGCCAGCAGCTTCCCTGCGGGGGCCCAAGAGACCCAGTACTTC.

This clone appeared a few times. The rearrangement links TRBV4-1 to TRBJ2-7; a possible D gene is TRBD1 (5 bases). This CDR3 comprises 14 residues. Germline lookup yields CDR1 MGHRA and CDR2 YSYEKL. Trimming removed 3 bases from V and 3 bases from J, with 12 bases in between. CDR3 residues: CASSQWTTNYEQYF. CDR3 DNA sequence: TGCGCCAGCAGCCAGTGGACAACTAACTACGAGCAGTACTTC.

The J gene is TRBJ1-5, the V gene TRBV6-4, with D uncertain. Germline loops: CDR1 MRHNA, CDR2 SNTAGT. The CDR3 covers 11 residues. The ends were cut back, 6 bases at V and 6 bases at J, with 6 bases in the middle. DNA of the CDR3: TGTGCCAGCAGGCTCTCTCAGCCCCAGCATTTT. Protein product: CASRLSQPQHF.

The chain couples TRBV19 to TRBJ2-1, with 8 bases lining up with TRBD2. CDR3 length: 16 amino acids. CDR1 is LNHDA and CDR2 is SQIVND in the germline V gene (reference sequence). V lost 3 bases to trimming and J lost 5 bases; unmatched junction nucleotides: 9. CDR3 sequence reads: CASSISRGTSHNEQFF. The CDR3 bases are TGTGCCAGTAGTATCAGTCGGGGGACTAGTCACAATGAGCAGTTCTTC.

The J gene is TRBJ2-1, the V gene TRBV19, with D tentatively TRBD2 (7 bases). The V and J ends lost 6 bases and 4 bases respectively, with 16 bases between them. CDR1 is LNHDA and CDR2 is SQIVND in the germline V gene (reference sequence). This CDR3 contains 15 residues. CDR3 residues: CASSPGASGYNEQFF. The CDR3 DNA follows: TGTGCCAGTAGCCCAGGGGCTAGCGGATACAATGAGCAGTTCTTC.